In its sample, the clone carrying this T cell receptor (beta chain) was seen many times. The data originate from a study of T-cell reconstitution after alpha-beta-depleted transplantation in children. The TCRbeta library was prepared with unique molecular identifiers. MiXCR was run by TCRdb on the PCR reads, yielding one entry per CDR3 protein. The sample carries around 240,000 distinct CDR3 sequences, roughly 8.2% recorded once. Trimming cost V 3 bases and J 3 bases, with 11 bases left between them. CDR3 size: 15 residues. Germline V gene sequence: CDR1 MDHEN, CDR2 SYDVKM. J is TRBJ2-2 and V is TRBV28; D is perhaps TRBD1 or TRBD2 (7 bases each). This receptor was obtained from a male patient between 5 and 17 years old who had a stem cell transplant for acute lymphoblastic leukemia, so the T cells may come from the graft donor. Sequenced material: PBMCs, mostly from graft donor cells, taken 180 days after TCRalphabeta/CD19-depleted stem cell transplant. In nucleotides, the CDR3 is TGTGCCAGCAGTTTGGCAGGGGGGGACACCGGGGAGCTGTTTTTT. Residues: CASSLAGGDTGELFF.